The source of this T cell receptor (beta chain) is a study of blood T cell repertoires in COVID-19. Trimming took off 3 bases at V and 0 bases at J, with 11 bases between the two ends. The V gene's germline CDR1 is KGHSH and CDR2 LQKENI. The CDR3 is made up of 15 amino acids. Sequenced by immunoSEQ multiplex PCR; TCRdb stores in-frame clones only, minus some. The table lists almost 350,000 clones, around nine tenths of them singletons. V is TRBV18 and J is TRBJ1-1; possibly TRBD1 for D (6 bases). The TCR comes from a woman aged 60 to 75 with COVID-19, enrolled during active disease. Material for sequencing was peripheral blood. CDR3 amino acids: CASSPTGVLNTEAFF. The CDR3, as DNA: TGTGCCAGCTCACCGACAGGAGTTCTGAACACTGAAGCTTTCTTT.